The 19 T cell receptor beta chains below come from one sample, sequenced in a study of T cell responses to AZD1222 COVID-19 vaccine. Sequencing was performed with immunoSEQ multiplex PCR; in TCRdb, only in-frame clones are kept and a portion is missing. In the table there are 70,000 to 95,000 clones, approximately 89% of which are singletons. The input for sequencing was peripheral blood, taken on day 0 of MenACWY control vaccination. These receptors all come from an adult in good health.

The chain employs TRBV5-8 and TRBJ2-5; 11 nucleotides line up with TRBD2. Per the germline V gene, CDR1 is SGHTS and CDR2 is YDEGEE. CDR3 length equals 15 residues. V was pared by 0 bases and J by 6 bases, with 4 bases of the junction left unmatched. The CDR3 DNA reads TGTGCCAGCAGCTTGGGTAGCGGGGGGGCAAAGACCCAGTACTTC. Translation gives CASSLGSGGAKTQYF.

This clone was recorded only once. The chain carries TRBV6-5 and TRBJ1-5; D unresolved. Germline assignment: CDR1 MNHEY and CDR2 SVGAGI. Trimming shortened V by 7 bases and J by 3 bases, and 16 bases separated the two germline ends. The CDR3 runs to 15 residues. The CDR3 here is CASIFPGAANQPQHF. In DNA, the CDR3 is TGTGCCAGCATTTTCCCGGGCGCCGCCAATCAGCCCCAGCATTTT.

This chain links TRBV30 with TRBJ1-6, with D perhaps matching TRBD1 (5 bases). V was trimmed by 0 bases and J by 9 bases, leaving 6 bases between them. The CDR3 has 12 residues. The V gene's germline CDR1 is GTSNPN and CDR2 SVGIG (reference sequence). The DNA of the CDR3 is TGTGCCTGGAGTGTGGGGCCTTCACCCCTCCACTTT. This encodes CAWSVGPSPLHF. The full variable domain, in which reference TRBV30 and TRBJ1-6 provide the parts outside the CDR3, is SQTIHQWPATLVQPVGSPLSLECTVEGTSNPNLYWYRQAAGRGLQLLFYSVGIGQISSEVPQNLSASRPQDRQFILSSKKLLLSDSGFYLCAWSVGPSPLHFGNGTRLTVT.

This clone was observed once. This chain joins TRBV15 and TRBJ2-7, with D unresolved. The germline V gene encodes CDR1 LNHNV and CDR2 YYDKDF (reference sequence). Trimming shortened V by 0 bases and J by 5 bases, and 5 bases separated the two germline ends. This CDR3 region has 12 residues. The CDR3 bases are TGTGCCACCAGCAGAGATGAGAACGAGCAGTACTTC. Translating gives CATSRDENEQYF.

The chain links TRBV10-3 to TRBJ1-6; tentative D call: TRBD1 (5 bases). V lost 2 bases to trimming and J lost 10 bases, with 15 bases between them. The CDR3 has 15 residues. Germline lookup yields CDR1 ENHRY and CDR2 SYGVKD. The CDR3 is CAISEGGSRGSPLHF. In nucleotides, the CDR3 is TGTGCCATCAGTGAGGGGGGGTCTCGAGGATCACCCCTCCACTTT.

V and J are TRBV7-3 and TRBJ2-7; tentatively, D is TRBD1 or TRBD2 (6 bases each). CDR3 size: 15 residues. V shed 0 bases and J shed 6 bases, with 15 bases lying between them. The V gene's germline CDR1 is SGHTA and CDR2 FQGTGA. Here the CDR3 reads CASSLTFGGLGEQYF. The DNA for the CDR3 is TGTGCCAGCAGCTTAACTTTTGGGGGGCTGGGCGAGCAGTACTTC. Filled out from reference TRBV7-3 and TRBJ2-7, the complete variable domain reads GAGVSQTPSNKVTEKGKYVELRCDPISGHTALYWYRQSLGQGPEFLIYFQGTGAADDSGLPNDRFFAVRPEGSVSTLKIQRTERGDSAVYLCASSLTFGGLGEQYFGPGTRLTVT.

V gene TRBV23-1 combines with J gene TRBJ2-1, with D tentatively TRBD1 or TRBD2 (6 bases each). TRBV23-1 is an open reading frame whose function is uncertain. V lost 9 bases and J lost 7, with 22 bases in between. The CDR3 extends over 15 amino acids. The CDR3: CASATMGGFRNEQFF. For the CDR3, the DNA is TGCGCCAGTGCAACGATGGGGGGCTTTCGAAATGAGCAGTTCTTC.

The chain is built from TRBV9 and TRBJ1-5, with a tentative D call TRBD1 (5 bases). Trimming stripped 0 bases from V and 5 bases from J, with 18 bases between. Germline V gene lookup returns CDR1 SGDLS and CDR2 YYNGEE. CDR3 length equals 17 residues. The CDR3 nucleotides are TGTGCCAGCAGCGTAGGGACTCCAGACACGGGGGATCAGCCCCAGCATTTT. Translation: CASSVGTPDTGDQPQHF.

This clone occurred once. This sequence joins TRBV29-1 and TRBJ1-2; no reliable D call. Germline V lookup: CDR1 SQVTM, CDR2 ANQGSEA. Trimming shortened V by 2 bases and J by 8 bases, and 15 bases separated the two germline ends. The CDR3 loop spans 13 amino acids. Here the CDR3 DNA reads TGCAGCGTTGAAAAGGGTGTATTTGGGGGCTACACCTTC. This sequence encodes CSVEKGVFGGYTF.

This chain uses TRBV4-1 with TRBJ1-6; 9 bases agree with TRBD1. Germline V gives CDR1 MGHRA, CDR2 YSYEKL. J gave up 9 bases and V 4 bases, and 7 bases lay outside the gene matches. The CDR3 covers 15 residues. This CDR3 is CASSLTMTGGSPLHF. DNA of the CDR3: TGCGCCAGCAGCCTAACCATGACAGGGGGTTCACCCCTCCACTTT.

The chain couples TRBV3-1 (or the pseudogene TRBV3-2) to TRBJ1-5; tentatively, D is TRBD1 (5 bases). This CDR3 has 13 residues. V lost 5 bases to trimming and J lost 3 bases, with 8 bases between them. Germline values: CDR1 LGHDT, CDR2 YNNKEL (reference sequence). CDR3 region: CASSGADNQPQHF. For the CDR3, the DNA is TGTGCCAGCAGCGGGGCAGACAATCAGCCCCAGCATTTT.

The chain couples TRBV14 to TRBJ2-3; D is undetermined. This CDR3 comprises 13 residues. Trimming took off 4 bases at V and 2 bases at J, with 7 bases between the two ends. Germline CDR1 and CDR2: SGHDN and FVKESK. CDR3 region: CASSPLSTDTQYF. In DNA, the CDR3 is TGTGCCAGCAGCCCCCTGTCCACAGATACGCAGTATTTT.

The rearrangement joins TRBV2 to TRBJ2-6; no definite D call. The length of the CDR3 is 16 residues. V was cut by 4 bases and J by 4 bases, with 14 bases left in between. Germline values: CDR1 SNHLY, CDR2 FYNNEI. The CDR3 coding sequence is TGTGCCAGCAGTGCCTCGGCGGTGGCCGGGGCCAACGTCCTGACTTTC. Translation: CASSASAVAGANVLTF.

CDR3 sequence reads: CASSFWESSYNSPLHF. The CDR3 nucleotides are TGTGCCAGCAGTTTTTGGGAGAGCTCCTATAATTCACCCCTCCACTTT. The chain recombines TRBV27 with TRBJ1-6, with D hard to call. Per the germline V gene, CDR1 is MNHEY and CDR2 is SMNVEV (reference sequence). This CDR3 has 16 amino acids. With 3 bases removed from V and 0 bases from J, the gap between germline ends came to 9 bases.

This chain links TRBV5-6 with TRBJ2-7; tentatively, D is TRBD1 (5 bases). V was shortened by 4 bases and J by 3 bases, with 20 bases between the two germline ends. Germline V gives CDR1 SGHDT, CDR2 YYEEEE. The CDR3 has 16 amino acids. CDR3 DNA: TGTGCCAGCAGCCTACTTGACGTGGGGCAGAGCTACGAGCAGTACTTC. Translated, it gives CASSLLDVGQSYEQYF.

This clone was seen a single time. As DNA, the CDR3 is TGTGCCAGCTCACTAGGGACAGGGGGAAACACTGAAGCTTTCTTT. Translated: CASSLGTGGNTEAFF. The chain has TRBV18 and TRBJ1-1; 11 bases fit TRBD1. CDR1 is KGHSH, CDR2 LQKENI, per germline. The CDR3 loop spans 15 amino acids. Losses at the gene ends were 4 bases for V and 2 bases for J; bases not matched to a gene: 3.

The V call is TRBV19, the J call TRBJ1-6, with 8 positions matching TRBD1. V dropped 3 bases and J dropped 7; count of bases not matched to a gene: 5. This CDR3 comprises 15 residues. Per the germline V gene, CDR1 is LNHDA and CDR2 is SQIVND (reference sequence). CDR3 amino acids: CASSMERQGNSPLHF. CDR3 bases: TGTGCCAGTAGTATGGAAAGACAGGGGAATTCACCCCTCCACTTT.

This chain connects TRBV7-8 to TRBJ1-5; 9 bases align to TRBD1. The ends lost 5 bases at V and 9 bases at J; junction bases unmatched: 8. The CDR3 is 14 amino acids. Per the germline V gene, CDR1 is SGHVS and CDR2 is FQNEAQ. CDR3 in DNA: TGTGCCAGCAGCCTAAACAGGGGGCCTTTGCCCCAGCATTTT. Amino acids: CASSLNRGPLPQHF.

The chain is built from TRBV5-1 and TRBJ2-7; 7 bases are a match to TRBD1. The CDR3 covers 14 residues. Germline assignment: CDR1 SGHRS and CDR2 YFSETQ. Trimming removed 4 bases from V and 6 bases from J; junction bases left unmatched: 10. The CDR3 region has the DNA TGCGCCAGCAGCAGTACAGGGGTCGGGCGCGAGCAGTACTTC. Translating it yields CASSSTGVGREQYF.